This T cell receptor (beta chain) was profiled in a study of cytomegalovirus exposure and HLA in healthy donors. V dropped 4 bases and J dropped 8 bases, with 20 bases sitting between them. From germline, CDR1 is MNHNS and CDR2 SASEGT. This CDR3 contains 15 residues. The PCR used 60 Vbeta and 13 Jbeta primers. Generated by immunoSEQ multiplex PCR, the TCRdb table keeps only in-frame clones and is missing some. The sample holds over 150,000 clones, more than 60% seen once. General study results and limits: Reported performance of the classifier showed diagnosis of cytomegalovirus status with high specificity and sensitivity.

A word on this clone: Its antigen is currently unknown.

The source is a male donor in good health and CMV-seronegative. The genes are TRBV6-1 and TRBJ1-2; no reliable D call. Material for sequencing was PBMCs. CDR3 coding DNA: TGTGCCAGCAGTGCGCGGGATCCCCTTATTGGAGGCTACACCTTC. Residues: CASSARDPLIGGYTF.